This T cell receptor (beta chain) derives from a study of T cell responses to AZD1222 COVID-19 vaccine. Overall study: Pooling covered second doses at about 4 or about 12 weeks.

The assay was immunoSEQ multiplex PCR, and TCRdb's table has in-frame clones only and misses some. The sample yields roughly 100,000 clones, approximately 88% seen once. After removal of 4 bases from V and 5 bases from J, the junction contained 9 bases not matched to a gene. The CDR3 has 16 amino acids. CDR1 and CDR2 from the germline V gene are LGHDT and YNNKEL (reference sequence). Material: peripheral blood, obtained on day 0 of AZD1222 vaccination. The gene calls are TRBV3-1 (or the pseudogene TRBV3-2) and TRBJ2-5; 11 nucleotides align to TRBD1. This receptor was taken from an adult in good health. The CDR3 is CASSLRAGTGGETQYF. The CDR3 coding sequence is TGTGCCAGCAGCCTCAGAGCAGGGACAGGGGGGGAGACCCAGTACTTC.